This T cell receptor beta chain was profiled in a study of OX40 agonist ivuxolimab in advanced cancers. Study overall: Ivuxolimab doses were 0.01, 0.1, 0.3, 1.5, 3 or 10 mg/kg every 2 weeks.

The data were produced by immunoSEQ multiplex PCR, yet TCRdb's version contains in-frame clones alone and is incomplete. The sample carries about 64,000 clones, around 90% recorded once. Details on this clone: One end of the junction does not line up with germline, which may come from a read error.

The input for sequencing was CD4+ or CD8+ T cells sorted from blood, taken in a trial of the OX40 agonist ivuxolimab. The source of this sequence is an adult with an advanced solid tumor such as melanoma, head and neck, liver or kidney cancer.

CDR3 sequence reads: CASSVGRWVRF. The CDR3, as DNA: TGTGCCAGCAGTGTGGGCCGTTGGGTCCGGTTT. The chain employs TRBV28 and TRBJ1-3; D gene ambiguous. This CDR3 comprises 11 residues. Germline V gene data show CDR1 as MDHEN and CDR2 as SYDVKM.